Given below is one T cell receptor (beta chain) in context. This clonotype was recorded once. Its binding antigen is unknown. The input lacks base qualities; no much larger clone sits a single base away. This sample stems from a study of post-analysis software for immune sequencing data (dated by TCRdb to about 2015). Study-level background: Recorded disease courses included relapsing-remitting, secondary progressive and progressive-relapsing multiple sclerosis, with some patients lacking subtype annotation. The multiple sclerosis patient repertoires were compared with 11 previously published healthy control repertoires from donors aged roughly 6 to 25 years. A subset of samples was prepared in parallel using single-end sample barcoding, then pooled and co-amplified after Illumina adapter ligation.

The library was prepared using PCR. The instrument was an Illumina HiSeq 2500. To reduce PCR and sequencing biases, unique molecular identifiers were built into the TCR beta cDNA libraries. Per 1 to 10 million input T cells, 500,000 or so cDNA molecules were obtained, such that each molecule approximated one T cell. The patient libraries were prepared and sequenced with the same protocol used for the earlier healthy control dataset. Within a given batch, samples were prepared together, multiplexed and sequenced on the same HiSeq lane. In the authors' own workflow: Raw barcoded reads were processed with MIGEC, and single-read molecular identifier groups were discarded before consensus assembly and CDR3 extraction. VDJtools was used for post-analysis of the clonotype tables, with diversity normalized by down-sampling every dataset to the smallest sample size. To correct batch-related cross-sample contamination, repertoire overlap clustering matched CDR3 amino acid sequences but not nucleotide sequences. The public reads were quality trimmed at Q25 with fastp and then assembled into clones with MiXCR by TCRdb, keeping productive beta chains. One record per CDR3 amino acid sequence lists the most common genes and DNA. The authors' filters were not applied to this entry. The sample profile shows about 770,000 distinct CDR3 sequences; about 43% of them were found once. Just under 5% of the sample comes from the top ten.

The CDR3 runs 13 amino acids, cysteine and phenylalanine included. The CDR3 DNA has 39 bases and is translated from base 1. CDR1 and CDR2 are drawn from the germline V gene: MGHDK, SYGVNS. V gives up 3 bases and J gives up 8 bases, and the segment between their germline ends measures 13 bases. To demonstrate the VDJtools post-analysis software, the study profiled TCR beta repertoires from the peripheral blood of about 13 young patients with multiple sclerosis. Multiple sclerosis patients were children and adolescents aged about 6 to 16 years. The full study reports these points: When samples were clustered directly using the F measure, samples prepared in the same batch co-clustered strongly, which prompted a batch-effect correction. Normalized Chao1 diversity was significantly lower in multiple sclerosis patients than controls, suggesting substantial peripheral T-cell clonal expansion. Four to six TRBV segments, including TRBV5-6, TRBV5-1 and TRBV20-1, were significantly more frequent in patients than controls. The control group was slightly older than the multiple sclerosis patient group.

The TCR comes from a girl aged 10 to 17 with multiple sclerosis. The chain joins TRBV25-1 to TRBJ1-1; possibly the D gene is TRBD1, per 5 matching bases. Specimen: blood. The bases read TGTGCCAGCAGTGATGATTGGGGCACCGAAGCTTTCTTT. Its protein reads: CASSDDWGTEAFF.